This T cell receptor beta chain comes out of a study of blood T cell repertoires in COVID-19. The wider study: Samples came from the United States, Italy and Spain, spanning acute and convalescent COVID-19.

CDR3 size: 13 residues. V lost 5 bases, J lost 4 bases, and 2 bases stayed unmatched. The germline gives CDR1 LGHNT, CDR2 FRNRAP. In the study's own analysis: Quantification of nucleated cells was approximated via reference gene primer amplification. Assay used: immunoSEQ multiplex PCR; TCRdb lists only in-frame clones, some missing. Clone size and the V and J calls come from that table; the DNA yielded D and trimming. The sample contains about 94,000 clones, about four fifths of which appear only once. Sequencing input: peripheral blood. The chain has TRBV12-5 and TRBJ1-2; TRBD1 matches at 9 bases. This TCR was recovered from a human donor in a cohort sampled during active COVID-19. Written as DNA, the CDR3 is TGTGCTAGTGGTCAGACAGGGGGCTATGGCTACACCTTC. Protein product: CASGQTGGYGYTF.